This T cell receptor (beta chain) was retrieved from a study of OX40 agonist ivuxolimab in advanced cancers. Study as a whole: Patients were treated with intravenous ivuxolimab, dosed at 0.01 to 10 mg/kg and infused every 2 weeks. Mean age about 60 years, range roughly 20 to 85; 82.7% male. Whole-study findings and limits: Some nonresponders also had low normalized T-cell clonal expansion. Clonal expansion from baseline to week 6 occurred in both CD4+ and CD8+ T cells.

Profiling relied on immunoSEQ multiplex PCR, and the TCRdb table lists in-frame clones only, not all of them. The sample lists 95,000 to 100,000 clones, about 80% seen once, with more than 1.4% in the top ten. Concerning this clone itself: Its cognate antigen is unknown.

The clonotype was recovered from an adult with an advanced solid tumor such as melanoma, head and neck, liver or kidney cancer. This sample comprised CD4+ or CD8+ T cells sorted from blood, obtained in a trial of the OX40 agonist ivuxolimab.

The CDR3 sequence: CASSAKETQYF. CDR3 nucleotides: TGCGCCAGCAGCGCCAAAGAGACCCAGTACTTC. The V gene is TRBV5-1, the J gene TRBJ2-5; no clear D. Trimming took 4 bases from V and 3 from J, leaving 4 bases between them. There are 11 residues in the CDR3. Germline-derived CDR1 and CDR2 are SGHRS and YFSETQ.